What follows are 23 T cell receptor beta chains derived from one specimen sequenced in a study of blood T cells in healthy people across ages. The use of a sample-barcoded 5' primer and a J-beta primer mix characterized a second PCR of 7 to 11 cycles. From the 5' RACE reads, TCRdb called clonotypes with MiXCR, one entry per CDR3 protein. The profile shows 1.2 million to 1.5 million distinct CDR3 sequences, around 59% of them singletons. The sequenced material came from blood. The receptors come from a man younger than 30 in good health.

This clonotype was seen only a few times. The chain joins TRBV5-5 to TRBJ1-2; 12 bases match TRBD1. The CDR3 is 17 residues long. The trim removed 4 bases at V and 4 bases at J, leaving 11 bases unmatched. CDR1 is SGHKS, CDR2 YYEKEE, per germline (reference sequence). CDR3: CASSANPGQGATYGYTF. As DNA, the CDR3 is TGTGCCAGCAGCGCCAATCCGGGACAGGGGGCTACCTATGGCTACACCTTC.

The V call is TRBV7-9, the J call TRBJ2-5; 7 nucleotides agree with TRBD1. The trim removed 2 bases at V and 5 bases at J, leaving 11 bases unmatched. From germline, CDR1 is SEHNR and CDR2 FQNEAQ (reference sequence). CDR3 length equals 16 residues. CDR3 loop: CASSLSPGQLTETQYF. CDR3 coding DNA: TGTGCCAGCAGCTTATCCCCGGGACAGTTGACCGAGACCCAGTACTTC.

The chain has TRBV29-1 and TRBJ2-5; 10 bases are shared with TRBD2. The V gene's germline CDR1 is SQVTM and CDR2 ANQGSEA. The CDR3 runs to 14 residues. V gave up 4 bases and J gave up 5 bases; unmatched junction bases: 7. In DNA form, the CDR3 reads TGCAGCGTTGGAGCGGGAGGGCCGGGTGAGACCCAGTACTTC. Translated: CSVGAGGPGETQYF.

This clonotype was detected only once. The chain's CDR3 is CASSARPGTGDYNEQFF. CDR3 nucleotide sequence: TGTGCCAGCAGCGCACGCCCCGGGACAGGGGACTACAATGAGCAGTTCTTC. This rearrangement joins TRBV13 to TRBJ2-1; 10 positions match TRBD1. J lost 3 bases, V lost 5 bases, and 10 bases had no gene match. CDR1 is PRHDT, CDR2 FYEKMQ, per germline (reference sequence). The CDR3 is 17 residues long.

The gene calls are TRBV28 and TRBJ1-4, with D possibly being TRBD1 (5 bases). The CDR3 length is 14 residues. The V gene's germline CDR1 is MDHEN and CDR2 SYDVKM. The V and J ends lost 5 bases and 8 bases respectively, with 15 bases between them. CDR3 sequence reads: CASSPPGWGEKLFF. The CDR3, as DNA: TGTGCCAGCAGTCCCCCAGGGTGGGGAGAAAAACTGTTTTTT.

V is TRBV25-1 and J is TRBJ2-4, with D possibly matching TRBD2 (7 bases). Per the germline V gene, CDR1 is MGHDK and CDR2 is SYGVNS. The V and J ends lost 5 bases and 8 bases respectively, with 16 bases between them. CDR3 length equals 14 residues. CDR3 DNA sequence: TGTGCCAGCAGTCTGGCGGGGGCCGATGACATTCAGTACTTC. It yields the protein CASSLAGADDIQYF.

V gene TRBV20-1 combines with J gene TRBJ2-5; TRBD2 might be the D (5 bases). Germline lookup yields CDR1 DFQATT and CDR2 SNEGSKA (reference sequence). V was trimmed by 5 bases and J by 4 bases, leaving 11 bases between them. CDR3 size: 12 residues. The chain's CDR3 is CSARGVRETQYF. The CDR3 DNA sequence: TGCAGTGCTCGGGGTGTGCGAGAGACCCAGTACTTC.

The chain recombines TRBV20-1 with TRBJ2-3; 7 bases fit TRBD2. CDR1 DFQATT and CDR2 SNEGSKA come from the germline V gene (reference sequence). With V trimmed by 3 bases and J by 2 bases, 5 bases remained unmatched. This CDR3 spans 14 amino acids. CDR3 bases: TGCAGTGCTAGGTCGGCGGGGGTCACAGATACGCAGTATTTT. Its protein product is CSARSAGVTDTQYF.

This chain links TRBV3-1 with TRBJ2-3; 7 bases are shared with TRBD1. Germline CDR1 is LGHDT and CDR2 is YNNKEL (reference sequence). CDR3 size: 15 residues. The J segment lost 3 bases and the V segment lost 4 bases, leaving 7 bases of the junction unmatched. The CDR3 protein is CASSLGQHGTDTQYF. In DNA form, the CDR3 reads TGTGCCAGCAGCCTGGGACAGCATGGGACAGATACGCAGTATTTT.

The CDR3 bases are TGTGCCAGCAGCTTAGAGACAGTCCAAGAGACCCAGTACTTC. Translating gives CASSLETVQETQYF. The chain links TRBV7-6 to TRBJ2-5; TRBD1 might be the D (5 bases). V was shortened by 1 base and J by 1 base, with 7 bases between the two germline ends. CDR1 is SGHVS, CDR2 FNYEAQ, per germline. The CDR3 extends over 14 amino acids.

The chain recombines TRBV27 with TRBJ2-7, with D hard to call. The ends were cut back, 4 bases at V and 2 bases at J, with 9 bases in the middle. CDR1 and CDR2 from the germline V gene are MNHEY and SMNVEV (reference sequence). The CDR3 covers 13 residues. The CDR3, as DNA: TGTGCCAGCAGTTGGGCCACAACCTACGAGCAGTACTTC. This encodes CASSWATTYEQYF.

This clonotype appeared a few times. This rearrangement joins TRBV2 to TRBJ1-1; D not resolved. The CDR3 is 12 residues long. V dropped 7 bases and J dropped 2 bases, with 8 bases sitting between them. Germline V gene lookup returns CDR1 SNHLY and CDR2 FYNNEI. CDR3 amino acids: CASMHLNTEAFF. The CDR3 coding sequence is TGTGCCAGCATGCACCTCAACACTGAAGCTTTCTTT.

The chain combines TRBV6-5 with TRBJ2-5; possibly TRBD1 or TRBD2 for D (5 bases each). This CDR3 spans 17 amino acids. Germline CDR1 reads MNHEY; CDR2 reads SVGAGI. V was trimmed by 1 base and J by 2 bases, leaving 17 bases between them. CDR3 protein: CASSYFGTRGWQETQYF. In nucleotides, the CDR3 is TGTGCCAGCAGTTACTTCGGGACCCGCGGATGGCAAGAGACCCAGTACTTC.

The J gene is TRBJ2-5, the V gene TRBV4-3; 12 nucleotides agree with TRBD2. Trimming at V came to 4 bases and at J to 5 bases, leaving 5 bases not matched to a gene. The V gene's germline CDR1 is LGHNA and CDR2 YSLEER. This CDR3 has 15 amino acids. This CDR3 reads CASSPGLAGWETQYF. For the CDR3, the DNA is TGCGCCAGCAGCCCAGGACTAGCGGGGTGGGAGACCCAGTACTTC.

This sequence joins TRBV25-1 and TRBJ2-3; D is uncertain. Trimming cost V 4 bases and J 3 bases, with 17 bases left between them. The CDR3 loop spans 16 amino acids. Per the germline V gene, CDR1 is MGHDK and CDR2 is SYGVNS. In DNA, the CDR3 is TGTGCCAGCAGTGCGTTTGTGGAGAGTTCGACAGATACGCAGTATTTT. Its translation is CASSAFVESSTDTQYF.

The chain joins TRBV20-1 to TRBJ2-7, with D unclear. Deletions cut 2 bases from V and 2 bases from J, with 10 bases between. Germline CDR1 reads DFQATT; CDR2 reads SNEGSKA (reference sequence). CDR3 length: 13 amino acids. This chain's CDR3 is CSARPTETYEQYF. In DNA form, the CDR3 reads TGCAGTGCTAGACCCACGGAAACCTACGAGCAGTACTTC.

This clonotype was found once. The V call is TRBV7-9, the J call TRBJ2-7, with D perhaps matching TRBD2 (6 bases). V lost 5 bases, J lost 4 bases, and 12 bases lay in between. CDR3 length: 13 amino acids. CDR1 and CDR2 from the germline V gene are SEHNR and FQNEAQ (reference sequence). In nucleotides, the CDR3 is TGTGCCAGCAGCGGGCATGGGGGGTACGAGCAGTACTTC. It yields the protein CASSGHGGYEQYF.

This clonotype appeared once. The rearrangement links TRBV6-2 or TRBV6-3 to TRBJ2-7; 9 bases are shared with TRBD2. This CDR3 is 14 amino acids long. After removal of 7 bases from V and 7 bases from J, the junction contained 11 bases not matched to a gene. Germline assignment: CDR1 MNHEY and CDR2 SVGEGT. CDR3 bases: TGTGCCAGCATCTCCTCACTAGCGGGCGTTGAGCAGTACTTC. Translation: CASISSLAGVEQYF.

This clonotype was observed a handful of times. V is TRBV6-1 and J is TRBJ2-3; D is perhaps TRBD1 or TRBD2 (5 bases each). The V gene's germline CDR1 is MNHNS and CDR2 SASEGT. The CDR3 is 13 residues long. V was pared by 1 base and J by 4 bases, with 6 bases between. This CDR3 is CASSEVGADTQYF. As DNA, the CDR3 is TGTGCCAGCAGTGAAGTGGGGGCAGATACGCAGTATTTT.

A single count supports this clonotype. V is TRBV12-3 or TRBV12-4 and J is TRBJ1-2, with TRBD1 as a possible D gene (5 bases). The CDR3 consists of 15 residues. Between the trimmed V and J ends, which lost 3 bases and 4 bases, there was a span of 15 bases. The CDR3 DNA is TGTGCCAGCAGTTTTGACACGCCAGGGACCTATGGCTACACCTTC. Translation gives CASSFDTPGTYGYTF.

The chain has TRBV20-1 and TRBJ1-1; D is possibly TRBD1 (6 bases). CDR1 is DFQATT, CDR2 SNEGSKA, per germline (reference sequence). This CDR3 spans 15 amino acids. V lost 3 bases and J 0 bases, leaving 14 bases between the germline ends. In DNA form, the CDR3 reads TGCAGTGCTAGGGAATCCAGGGGAATGAACACTGAAGCTTTCTTT. Protein: CSARESRGMNTEAFF.

The gene calls are TRBV5-6 and TRBJ1-6; D ambiguous. The germline V and J ends were trimmed by 0 bases and 11 bases, with 9 bases remaining between them. Germline CDR1 and CDR2: SGHDT and YYEEEE. This CDR3 region has 13 residues. The CDR3 DNA is TGTGCCAGCAGCTTGGTAGCGGGCCCACCCCTCCACTTT. Translated, it gives CASSLVAGPPLHF.

This clonotype was seen only a few times. V gene TRBV27 combines with J gene TRBJ1-4; D is unresolved. V was trimmed by 2 bases and J by 8 bases, leaving 9 bases between them. The CDR3 spans 13 residues. In germline, CDR1 is MNHEY, CDR2 SMNVEV (reference sequence). The chain's CDR3 is CASSLRVGEKLFF. The CDR3 nucleotides are TGTGCCAGCAGTTTAAGGGTGGGGGAAAAACTGTTTTTT.